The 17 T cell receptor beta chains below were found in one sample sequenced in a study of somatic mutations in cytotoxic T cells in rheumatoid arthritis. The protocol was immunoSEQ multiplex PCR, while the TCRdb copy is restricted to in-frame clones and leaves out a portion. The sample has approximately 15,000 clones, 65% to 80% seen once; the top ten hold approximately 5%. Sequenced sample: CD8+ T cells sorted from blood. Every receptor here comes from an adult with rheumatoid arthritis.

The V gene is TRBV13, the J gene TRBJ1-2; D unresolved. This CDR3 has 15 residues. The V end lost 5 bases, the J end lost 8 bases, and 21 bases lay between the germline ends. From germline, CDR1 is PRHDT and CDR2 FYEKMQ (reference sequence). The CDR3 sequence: CASSPQGGVGVGYTF. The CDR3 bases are TGTGCCAGCAGCCCCCAAGGTGGGGTAGGAGTAGGCTACACCTTC.

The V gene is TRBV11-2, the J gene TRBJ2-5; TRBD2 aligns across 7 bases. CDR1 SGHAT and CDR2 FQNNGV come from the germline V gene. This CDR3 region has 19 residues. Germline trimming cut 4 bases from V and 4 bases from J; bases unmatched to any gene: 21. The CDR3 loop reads CASSSQAPKIGEGRETQYF. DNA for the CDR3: TGTGCCAGCAGCTCTCAGGCTCCCAAGATCGGGGAGGGTAGAGAGACCCAGTACTTC.

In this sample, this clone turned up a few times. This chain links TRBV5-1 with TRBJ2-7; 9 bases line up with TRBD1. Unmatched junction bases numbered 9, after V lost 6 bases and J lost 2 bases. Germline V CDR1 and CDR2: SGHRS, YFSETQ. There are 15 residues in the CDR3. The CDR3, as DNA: TGCGCCAGCAATCTAGGACAGGGGACACCCTACGAGCAGTACTTC. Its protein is CASNLGQGTPYEQYF.

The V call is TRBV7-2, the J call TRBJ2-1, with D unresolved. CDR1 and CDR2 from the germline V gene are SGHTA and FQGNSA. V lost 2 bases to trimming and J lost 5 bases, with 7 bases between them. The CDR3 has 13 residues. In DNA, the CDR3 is TGTGCCAGCAGCTTAAGACCAAACAATGAGCAGTTCTTC. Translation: CASSLRPNNEQFF. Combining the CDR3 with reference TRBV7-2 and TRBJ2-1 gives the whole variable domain GAGVSQSPSNKVTEKGKDVELRCDPISGHTALYWYRQSLGQGLEFLIYFQGNSAPDKSGLPSDRFSAERTGGSVSTLTIQRTQQEDSAVYLCASSLRPNNEQFFGPGTRLTVL.

The CDR3 sequence is CASSFTGNTGELFF. CDR3 coding DNA: TGTGCCAGCAGCTTTACAGGGAACACCGGGGAGCTGTTTTTT. V is TRBV5-5 and J is TRBJ2-2; the D gene is possibly TRBD1 (5 bases). The CDR3 is 14 amino acids. Trimming removed 2 bases from V and 1 base from J, with 6 bases in between. Germline CDR1 SGHKS, CDR2 YYEKEE (reference sequence).

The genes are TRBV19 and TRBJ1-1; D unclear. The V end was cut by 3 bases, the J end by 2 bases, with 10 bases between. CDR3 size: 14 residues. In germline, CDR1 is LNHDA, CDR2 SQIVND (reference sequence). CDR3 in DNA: TGTGCCAGTAGTATTAGCCCAATCAACACTGAAGCTTTCTTT. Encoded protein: CASSISPINTEAFF.

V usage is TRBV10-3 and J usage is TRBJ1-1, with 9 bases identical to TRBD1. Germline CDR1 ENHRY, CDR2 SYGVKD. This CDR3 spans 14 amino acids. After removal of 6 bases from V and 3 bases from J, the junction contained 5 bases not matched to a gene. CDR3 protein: CAIRLDRGDTEAFF. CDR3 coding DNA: TGTGCCATCAGATTAGACAGGGGGGACACTGAAGCTTTCTTT.

The chain's CDR3 is CASSPSAGEATGELFF. The DNA for the CDR3 is TGTGCCAGCAGTCCCTCTGCAGGGGAGGCCACCGGGGAGCTGTTTTTT. The chain joins TRBV27 to TRBJ2-2; D is tentatively TRBD1 or TRBD2 (6 bases each). Germline CDR1 reads MNHEY; CDR2 reads SMNVEV (reference sequence). V was trimmed by 5 bases and J by 4 bases, leaving 17 bases between them. CDR3 length equals 16 residues.

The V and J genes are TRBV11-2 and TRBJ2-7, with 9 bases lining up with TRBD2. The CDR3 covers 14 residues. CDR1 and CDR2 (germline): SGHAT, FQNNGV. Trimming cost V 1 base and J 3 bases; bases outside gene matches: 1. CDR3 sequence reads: CASSLGTSVYEQYF. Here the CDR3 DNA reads TGTGCCAGCAGCTTAGGGACTAGCGTCTACGAGCAGTACTTC.

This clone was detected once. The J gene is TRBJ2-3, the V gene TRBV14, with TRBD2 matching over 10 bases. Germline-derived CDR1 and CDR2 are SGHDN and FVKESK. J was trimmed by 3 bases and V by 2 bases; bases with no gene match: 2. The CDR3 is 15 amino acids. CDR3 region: CASSQSGGETDTQYF. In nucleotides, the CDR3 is TGTGCCAGCAGCCAAAGCGGGGGGGAGACAGATACGCAGTATTTT. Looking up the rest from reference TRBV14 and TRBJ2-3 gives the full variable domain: EAGVTQFPSHSVIEKGQTVTLRCDPISGHDNLYWYRRVMGKEIKFLLHFVKESKQDESGMPNNRFLAERTGGTYSTLKVQPAELEDSGVYFCASSQSGGETDTQYFGPGTRLTVL.

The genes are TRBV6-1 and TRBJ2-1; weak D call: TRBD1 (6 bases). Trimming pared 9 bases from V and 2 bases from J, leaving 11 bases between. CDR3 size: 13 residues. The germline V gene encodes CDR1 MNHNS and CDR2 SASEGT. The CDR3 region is CASAEGAYNEQFF. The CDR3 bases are TGTGCCAGTGCCGAGGGGGCCTACAATGAGCAGTTCTTC.

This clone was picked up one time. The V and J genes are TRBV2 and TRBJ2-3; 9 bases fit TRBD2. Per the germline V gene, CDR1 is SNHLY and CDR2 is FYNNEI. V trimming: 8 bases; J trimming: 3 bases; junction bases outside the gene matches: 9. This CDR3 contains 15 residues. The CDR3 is CASARLAGVTDTQYF. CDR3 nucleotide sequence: TGTGCCAGCGCCCGTTTAGCGGGGGTAACAGATACGCAGTATTTT.

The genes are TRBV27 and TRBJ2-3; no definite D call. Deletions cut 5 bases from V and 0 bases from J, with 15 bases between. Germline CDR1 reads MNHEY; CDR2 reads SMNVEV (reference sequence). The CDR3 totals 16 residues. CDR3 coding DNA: TGTGCCAGCAGTCCCCTACCGGGCCCCAGCACAGATACGCAGTATTTT. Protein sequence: CASSPLPGPSTDTQYF.

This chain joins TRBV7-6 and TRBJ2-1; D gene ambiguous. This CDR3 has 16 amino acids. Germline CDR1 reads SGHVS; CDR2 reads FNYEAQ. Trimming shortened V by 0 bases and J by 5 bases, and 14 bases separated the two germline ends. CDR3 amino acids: CASSLALRPPNNEQFF. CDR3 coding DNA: TGTGCCAGCAGCTTAGCCCTTCGCCCCCCTAACAATGAGCAGTTCTTC. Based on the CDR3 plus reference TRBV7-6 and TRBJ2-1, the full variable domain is GAGVSQSPRYKVTKRGQDVALRCDPISGHVSLYWYRQALGQGPEFLTYFNYEAQQDKSGLPNDRFSAERPEGSISTLTIQRTEQRDSAMYRCASSLALRPPNNEQFFGPGTRLTVL.

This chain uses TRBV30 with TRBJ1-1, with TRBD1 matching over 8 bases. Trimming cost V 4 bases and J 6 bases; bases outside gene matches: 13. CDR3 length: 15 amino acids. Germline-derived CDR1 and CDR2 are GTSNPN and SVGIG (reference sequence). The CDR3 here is CAWNDRGDSYPEAFF. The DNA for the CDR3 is TGTGCCTGGAATGACAGGGGTGATTCGTATCCTGAAGCTTTCTTT.

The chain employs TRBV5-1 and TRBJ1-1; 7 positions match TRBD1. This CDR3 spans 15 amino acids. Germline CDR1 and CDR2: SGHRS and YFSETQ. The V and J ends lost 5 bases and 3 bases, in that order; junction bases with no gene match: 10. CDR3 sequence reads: CASSRTSTGDTEAFF. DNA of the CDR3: TGCGCCAGCAGTCGCACCTCTACAGGGGACACTGAAGCTTTCTTT.

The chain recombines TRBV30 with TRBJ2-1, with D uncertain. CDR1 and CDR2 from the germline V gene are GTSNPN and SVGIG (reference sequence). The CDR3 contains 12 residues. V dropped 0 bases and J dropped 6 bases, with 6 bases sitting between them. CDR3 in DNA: TGTGCCTGGAGTGTACGGCCCAATGAGCAGTTCTTC. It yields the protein CAWSVRPNEQFF.